Shown below are 3 T cell receptor beta chains from a single sample sequenced in a study of shared clonotypes between healthy human individuals. Method: immunoSEQ multiplex PCR; TCRdb's copy keeps in-frame clones and lacks some. The sample includes around 95,000 clones, less than 50% of them seen just once. Sample: PBMCs. These receptors came from a woman aged 40 to 50 in good health. Some clones in this sample may be carry-over from other donors' samples.

The rearrangement links TRBV4-3 to TRBJ2-3; a weak D match, TRBD2 (6 bases). Trimming pared 6 bases from V and 5 bases from J, leaving 21 bases between. CDR3 length: 16 amino acids. Germline CDR1 reads LGHNA; CDR2 reads YSLEER. CDR3 in amino acids: CASSLMLLAFRDTQYF. The CDR3 coding sequence is TGCGCCAGCAGTCTTATGTTACTAGCATTTAGAGATACGCAGTATTTT.

Ten or more counts support this clone. This sequence joins TRBV30 and TRBJ2-7, with D perhaps given as TRBD1 or TRBD2 (6 bases each). The CDR3 length is 14 residues. V was trimmed by 2 bases and J by 4 bases, leaving 15 bases between them. The V gene's germline CDR1 is GTSNPN and CDR2 SVGIG (reference sequence). The CDR3: CAWSKGGMIYEQYF. The DNA for the CDR3 is TGTGCCTGGAGTAAGGGGGGAATGATTTACGAGCAGTACTTC. The entire variable domain, with the rest obtained from reference TRBV30 and TRBJ2-7, is as follows: SQTIHQWPATLVQPVGSPLSLECTVEGTSNPNLYWYRQAAGRGLQLLFYSVGIGQISSEVPQNLSASRPQDRQFILSSKKLLLSDSGFYLCAWSKGGMIYEQYFGPGTRLTVT.

In the case of this clone: Distinct nucleotide sequences in the sample also encode this CDR3. The chain is built from TRBV28 and TRBJ2-7; TRBD2 aligns across 11 bases. CDR3 length: 13 amino acids. J gave up 7 bases and V 6 bases, and 5 bases lay outside the gene matches. Germline lookup yields CDR1 MDHEN and CDR2 SYDVKM. The CDR3 here is CASRVAGGREQYF. CDR3 bases: TGTGCCAGCAGGGTAGCGGGAGGGCGGGAGCAGTACTTC.